Included here is one T cell receptor beta chain sequence, with context. The sample originates from a study of cytomegalovirus exposure and HLA in healthy donors. Study-level background: Unique TCR beta sequences numbering some 120 million came from about 179 million T cells in an earlier analysis.

Primers: 60 Vbeta forward and 13 Jbeta reverse. Profiling relied on immunoSEQ multiplex PCR, and the TCRdb table lists in-frame clones only, not all of them. The sample consists of about 130,000 clones, 76% of them appearing once. V lost 4 bases and J lost 5, with 11 bases in between. CDR3 length: 13 residues. Germline-derived CDR1 and CDR2 are MNHNS and SASEGT. The chain links TRBV6-1 to TRBJ1-2; D is perhaps TRBD1 (6 bases). The receptor was isolated from a man in his fifties or sixties in good health and CMV-seronegative. Sequencing was carried out using PBMCs. The chain's CDR3 is CASSVGQQYGYTF. Here the CDR3 DNA reads TGTGCCAGCAGTGTAGGACAGCAGTATGGCTACACCTTC.